The 27 T cell receptor beta chains given below trace back to one sample, sequenced in a study of T cells in women clearing cervical HPV infection. Some clones are missing from TCRdb's copy, which holds only in-frame ones; the method was immunoSEQ multiplex PCR. The sample spans more than 30,000 clones; the ten largest clones claim around 3.5%. The sample consisted of blood buffy coat. These receptors were collected from a woman aged 18 to 75 with a cervical HPV16 infection that either progressed to CIN3+ or cleared (not recorded which).

A remark on this clone: The read stops 3 residues short of the end of the CDR3; the missing end is completed from the germline J gene. This chain uses TRBV7-9 with TRBJ1-2, with D possibly being TRBD1 (5 bases). The V end was cut by 2 bases, the J end by 4 bases, with 11 bases between. CDR1 and CDR2 (germline): SEHNR, FQNEAQ (reference sequence). The CDR3 runs to 14 residues. CDR3 sequence: CASSLQGSRYGYTF. The CDR3 DNA, read in part, is TGTGCCAGCAGCTTACAGGGCTCCCGCTATGGC.

Turning to this clone: Read data end 3 residues before the CDR3 end; the end is taken from the germline J gene. This sequence joins TRBV7-4 and TRBJ2-3; 11 nucleotides line up with TRBD2. The length of the CDR3 is 17 residues. The junction had 8 bases not matched to a gene; V was cut back by 4 bases and J by 2 bases. Germline V gene sequence: CDR1 SGHVT, CDR2 SQSDAQ. The CDR3: CASSSSLAGVVTDTQYF. CDR3 DNA (partial): TGTGCCAGCAGCTCCTCACTAGCGGGAGTTGTCACAGATACG.

In regard to this clone: The observed sequence ends 3 residues before the CDR3 terminus, with the missing tail filled in from the germline J gene. The rearrangement links TRBV2 to TRBJ2-1, with 12 nucleotides matching TRBD1. The germline CDR1 and CDR2 sequences are SNHLY and FYNNEI. The CDR3 is 17 amino acids. V lost 6 bases to trimming and J lost 0 bases; unmatched junction nucleotides: 6. The CDR3 sequence: CASRGTGGSVSYNEQFF. CDR3 DNA (partial): TGTGCCAGCAGAGGGACAGGGGGCTCAGTCTCCTACAATGAG. Filled out from reference TRBV2 and TRBJ2-1, the complete variable domain reads EPEVTQTPSHQVTQMGQEVILRCVPISNHLYFYWYRQILGQKVEFLVSFYNNEISEKSEIFDDQFSVERPDGSNFTLKIRSTKLEDSAMYFCASRGTGGSVSYNEQFFGPGTRLTVL.

In regard to this clone: The read stops 3 residues short of the end of the CDR3; the missing end is completed from the germline J gene. This chain links TRBV20-1 with TRBJ2-3; perhaps TRBD1 as D (5 bases). The CDR3 consists of 15 residues. Trimming cost V 6 bases and J 4 bases, with 20 bases left between them. Germline V lookup: CDR1 DFQATT, CDR2 SNEGSKA (reference sequence). CDR3 sequence: CSASSVQATSDTQYF. The sequenced CDR3 bases are TGCAGTGCCTCATCGGTACAGGCGACGTCAGATACG.

Remarks on this clone: The CDR3 is cut off 3 residues early in the read; its end comes from the germline J gene. V is TRBV7-6 and J is TRBJ1-3, with D hard to call. Germline V gives CDR1 SGHVS, CDR2 FNYEAQ. The V gene lost 8 bases and the J gene lost 0 bases, with 5 bases spanning the gap. The CDR3 runs to 12 residues. The CDR3 is CASAGSGNTIYF. CDR3 DNA (partial): TGTGCCAGCGCCGGCTCTGGAAACACC.

With regard to this clone: The read gets to within 3 residues of the CDR3 end, and the germline J gene fills in the rest. The rearrangement uses TRBV7-9 and TRBJ1-2; 12 positions match TRBD1. Germline V gene data show CDR1 as SEHNR and CDR2 as FQNEAQ (reference sequence). The CDR3 length is 15 residues. The sequenced part of the CDR3 DNA is TGTGCCAGCAGCTCTCGGGACAGGGGGCCTGAGGGC. Translating gives CASSSRDRGPEG. In full, the CDR3 is CASSSRDRGPEGYTF.

On this clone: Read data end 3 residues before the CDR3 end; the end is taken from the germline J gene. The chain couples TRBV6-2 or TRBV6-3 to TRBJ2-2; 9 nucleotides line up with TRBD1. In germline, CDR1 is MNHEY, CDR2 SVGEGT. CDR3 length: 16 residues. The J segment lost 5 bases and the V segment lost 0 bases, leaving 4 bases of the junction unmatched. This CDR3 reads CASSYSPGQGTGELFF. Partial CDR3 DNA: TGTGCCAGCAGTTACTCACCGGGACAGGGAACCGGGGAG.

The part of the CDR3 DNA that was read is TGTGCCAGCAGCTTATCGGGAGCGGGCACAGATACG. Protein sequence: CASSLSGAGTDT. The whole CDR3 region reads CASSLSGAGTDTQYF. The chain recombines TRBV7-8 with TRBJ2-3; D is perhaps TRBD2 (6 bases). Read data end 3 residues before the CDR3 end; the end is taken from the germline J gene. Deletions cut 2 bases from V and 1 base from J, with 10 bases between. The CDR3 runs to 15 residues. The germline gives CDR1 SGHVS, CDR2 FQNEAQ.

About this clone: Read coverage stops 3 residues before the CDR3 terminus; the germline J gene supplies the remainder. The rearrangement links TRBV7-9 to TRBJ2-3, with D perhaps TRBD2 (7 bases). Germline CDR1 reads SEHNR; CDR2 reads FQNEAQ (reference sequence). The CDR3 spans 15 residues. Deletions cut 2 bases from V and 1 base from J, with 10 bases between. The CDR3 reads CASSLPGGGTDTQYF. The sequenced CDR3 bases are TGTGCCAGCAGCTTACCGGGGGGCGGCACAGATACG. The whole variable domain, remainder taken from reference TRBV7-9 and TRBJ2-3, is DTGVSQNPRHKITKRGQNVTFRCDPISEHNRLYWYRQTLGQGPEFLTYFQNEAQLEKSRLLSDRFSAERPKGSFSTLEIQRTEQGDSAMYLCASSLPGGGTDTQYFGPGTRLTVL.

CDR3: CASSYGLAGSYEQYF. The sequenced CDR3 bases are TGTGCCAGCAGTTATGGTCTAGCCGGCTCTTACGAG. The gene calls are TRBV27 and TRBJ2-7; D may be TRBD2 (5 bases). The read ends 3 residues before the CDR3 terminus; that terminus is restored from the germline J gene. The length of the CDR3 is 15 residues. From germline, CDR1 is MNHEY and CDR2 SMNVEV (reference sequence). The V and J ends lost 4 bases and 4 bases respectively, with 17 bases between them.

Points on this clone: The CDR3 end falls 3 residues outside the read, so it is completed with the germline J gene. The rearrangement links TRBV2 to TRBJ1-5, with D possibly being TRBD1 (6 bases). V was trimmed by 11 bases and J by 3 bases, leaving 20 bases between them. Germline CDR1 is SNHLY and CDR2 is FYNNEI. The CDR3 loop spans 15 amino acids. The CDR3 loop reads CASNNEGTFNQPQHF. CDR3 DNA, as far as it was read: TGTGCCTCCAACAATGAGGGGACATTCAATCAGCCC.

On this clone: The CDR3 is cut off 3 residues early in the read; its end comes from the germline J gene. J is TRBJ2-7 and V is TRBV19; D not resolved. With 6 bases removed from V and 2 bases from J, the gap between germline ends came to 11 bases. The CDR3 sequence is 13 residues long. The germline gives CDR1 LNHDA, CDR2 SQIVND (reference sequence). CDR3 DNA, as far as it was read: TGTGCCAGTAGCCCAGGCCCTGCCTACGAG. It specifies CASSPGPAYE. The whole CDR3 protein reads CASSPGPAYEQYF.

Comment on this clone: With the read ending 3 residues before the CDR3 end, the germline J gene is used to fill in that end. V usage is TRBV28 and J usage is TRBJ2-7; 8 bases line up with TRBD2. This CDR3 has 15 residues. The ends lost 6 bases at V and 2 bases at J; junction bases unmatched: 9. Germline-derived CDR1 and CDR2 are MDHEN and SYDVKM. Here the CDR3 reads CASSGGAALAYEQYF. Partial CDR3 DNA: TGTGCCAGCAGCGGGGGGGCCGCCCTAGCCTACGAG. The full variable domain, its missing parts supplied by reference TRBV28 and TRBJ2-7, is DVKVTQSSRYLVKRTGEKVFLECVQDMDHENMFWYRQDPGLGLRLIYFSYDVKMKEKGDIPEGYSVSREKKERFSLILESASTNQTSMYLCASSGGAALAYEQYFGPGTRLTVT.

With respect to this clone: The read stops 3 residues short of the end of the CDR3; the missing end is completed from the germline J gene. The chain combines TRBV20-1 with TRBJ1-2; TRBD1 agrees at 8 bases. V lost 2 bases, J lost 4 bases, and 3 bases stayed unmatched. The CDR3 runs 13 residues. The germline V gene has CDR1 DFQATT and CDR2 SNEGSKA (reference sequence). This CDR3 is CSARKGQGYGYTF. Incomplete CDR3 DNA: TGCAGTGCTAGAAAAGGACAGGGCTATGGC.

Regarding this clone: The read terminates 3 residues before the CDR3 end, so the remaining end is supplied by the germline J gene. The J gene is TRBJ2-2, the V gene TRBV4-1; tentatively, D is TRBD2 (5 bases). There are 13 residues in the CDR3. CDR1 and CDR2 (germline): MGHRA, YSYEKL. Trimming shortened V by 3 bases and J by 8 bases, and 10 bases separated the two germline ends. The CDR3 region is CASSQRVEGELFF. Incomplete CDR3 DNA: TGCGCCAGCAGCCAGAGGGTGGAGGGGGAG.

A word on this clone: The sequence runs out 3 residues before the end of the CDR3; the remainder is reconstructed from the germline J gene. The V and J genes are TRBV18 and TRBJ2-4; D is uncertain. The germline V gene encodes CDR1 KGHSH and CDR2 LQKENI. The length of the CDR3 is 16 residues. The covered CDR3 bases are TGTGCCAGCTCAGGCACGTCGCACAGCTTGGCCTATGGT. This translates into CASSGTSHSLAYG. The entire CDR3 reads CASSGTSHSLAYGQYF.

With respect to this clone: The sequenced fragment ends 3 residues before the CDR3 boundary, so the rest is inferred from the germline J gene. The chain combines TRBV5-1 with TRBJ2-3; possible D gene TRBD1, 5 bases. The CDR3 totals 15 residues. V lost 0 bases, J lost 4 bases, and 12 bases lay in between. In germline, CDR1 is SGHRS, CDR2 YFSETQ. The CDR3 bases that were read are TGCGCCAGCAGCTTGGCTCAGGGTGAGGCAGATACG. Amino acid sequence: CASSLAQGEADT. The CDR3, in full, reads CASSLAQGEADTQYF.

Remarks on this clone: The missing CDR3 end, 3 residues past where the read stops, is filled in from the germline J gene. The J gene is TRBJ2-7, the V gene TRBV20-1; 16 bases are shared with TRBD2. Germline trimming cut 3 bases from V and 4 bases from J; bases unmatched to any gene: 12. CDR1 is DFQATT, CDR2 SNEGSKA, per germline (reference sequence). The CDR3 runs 18 residues. The sequenced CDR3 bases are TGCAGTGCTAGGGGTGGGACTAGCGGGAGGGCCTCTCCTTACGAG. It specifies CSARGGTSGRASPYE. The full CDR3 protein reads CSARGGTSGRASPYEQYF.

With respect to this clone: The DNA ends 3 residues before the CDR3 does, and the rest of the CDR3 is filled in from the germline J gene. The chain carries TRBV2 and TRBJ2-1, with D possibly TRBD2 on 6 matching bases. The length of the CDR3 is 14 residues. Germline lookup yields CDR1 SNHLY and CDR2 FYNNEI. V dropped 11 bases and J dropped 6 bases, with 20 bases sitting between them. The part of the CDR3 DNA that was read is TGTGCCGGCAAGGGACTGCGCGAGGTCAATGAG. Encoded protein: CAGKGLREVNE. The full CDR3 protein reads CAGKGLREVNEQFF.

About this clone itself: The CDR3 end lies 3 residues beyond the end of the read and is filled in from the germline J gene. The chain links TRBV9 to TRBJ1-4; D uncertain. This CDR3 region has 14 residues. Trimming shortened V by 4 bases and J by 7 bases, and 14 bases separated the two germline ends. Germline V gene data show CDR1 as SGDLS and CDR2 as YYNGEE. The CDR3 reads CASSYHPTGEKLFF. CDR3 DNA (partial): TGTGCCAGCAGCTACCATCCGACGGGTGAAAAA.

In regard to this clone: Read coverage stops 3 residues before the CDR3 terminus; the germline J gene supplies the remainder. The rearrangement links TRBV20-1 to TRBJ2-7, with 9 positions matching TRBD1. Germline V gene sequence: CDR1 DFQATT, CDR2 SNEGSKA (reference sequence). CDR3 length equals 13 residues. V shed 5 bases, J shed 3 bases, and the junction held 5 bases outside the gene matches. CDR3 DNA (partial): TGCAGTGCTGCCGGGACAGGGCTCTACGAG. It codes for CSAAGTGLYE. The full CDR3 sequence reads CSAAGTGLYEQYF.

A word on this clone: The DNA ends 3 residues before the CDR3 does, and the rest of the CDR3 is filled in from the germline J gene. The V call is TRBV14, the J call TRBJ1-1; D remains ambiguous. The V end lost 5 bases, the J end lost 1 base, and 17 bases lay between the germline ends. Looked up from germline, CDR1 is SGHDN and CDR2 is FVKESK. This CDR3 is 16 amino acids long. The covered CDR3 bases are TGTGCCAGCAGCTACAAGGACGGACTCAAGAACACTGAA. It encodes CASSYKDGLKNTE. The entire CDR3 sequence reads CASSYKDGLKNTEAFF. Full variable domain (remainder filled in from reference TRBV14 and TRBJ1-1): EAGVTQFPSHSVIEKGQTVTLRCDPISGHDNLYWYRRVMGKEIKFLLHFVKESKQDESGMPNNRFLAERTGGTYSTLKVQPAELEDSGVYFCASSYKDGLKNTEAFFGQGTRLTVV.

With respect to this clone: Sequencing ends 3 residues short of the CDR3 end; the germline J gene provides the rest. This sequence joins TRBV19 and TRBJ2-6; D is perhaps TRBD2 (5 bases). This CDR3 has 14 amino acids. Germline values: CDR1 LNHDA, CDR2 SQIVND (reference sequence). Trimming removed 7 bases from V and 2 bases from J, with 9 bases in between. CDR3: CASTVGAGANVLTF. CDR3 DNA, as far as it was read: TGTGCCAGTACGGTCGGGGCTGGGGCCAACGTC.

Points on this clone: The read halts 3 residues ahead of the CDR3 end, with the missing end drawn from the germline J gene. This chain uses TRBV6-2 or TRBV6-3 with TRBJ2-5, with 7 bases aligning to TRBD2. CDR3 length: 14 amino acids. J lost 5 bases, V lost 7 bases, and 10 bases had no gene match. Germline V lookup: CDR1 MNHEY, CDR2 SVGEGT. Partial CDR3 DNA: TGTGCCAGCAACCGACTAGCTCCTGGGGAGACC. Translation: CASNRLAPGET. The full-length CDR3 reads as CASNRLAPGETQYF.

A word on this clone: Sequencing ends 3 residues short of the CDR3 end; the germline J gene provides the rest. This rearrangement joins TRBV7-2 to TRBJ1-1; TRBD1 might be the D (5 bases). Trimming removed 2 bases at V and 4 bases at J, with 11 bases between. The CDR3 spans 14 residues. Germline CDR1 reads SGHTA; CDR2 reads FQGNSA. CDR3 region: CASSLQGVGTEAFF. The DNA read from the CDR3 is TGTGCCAGCAGCTTACAGGGTGTGGGCACTGAA. Full variable domain (remainder filled in from reference TRBV7-2 and TRBJ1-1): GAGVSQSPSNKVTEKGKDVELRCDPISGHTALYWYRQSLGQGLEFLIYFQGNSAPDKSGLPSDRFSAERTGGSVSTLTIQRTQQEDSAVYLCASSLQGVGTEAFFGQGTRLTVV.

Concerning this clone itself: The CDR3 end is not reached by the read, which stops 3 residues before it; the germline J gene fills it in. This sequence joins TRBV5-1 and TRBJ1-2; TRBD1 aligns across 7 bases. The CDR3 runs 18 residues. CDR1 is SGHRS, CDR2 YFSETQ, per germline. V lost 0 bases, J lost 3 bases, and 14 bases stayed unmatched. This CDR3 is CASSLAPGSEGQYYGYTF. The DNA read from the CDR3 is TGCGCCAGCAGCTTGGCGCCAGGGTCGGAGGGACAGTACTATGGC.

Worth noting for this clone: The CDR3 is cut off 3 residues early in the read; its end comes from the germline J gene. The rearrangement uses TRBV29-1 and TRBJ2-3, with D maybe TRBD2 (6 bases). In germline, CDR1 is SQVTM, CDR2 ANQGSEA. The CDR3 has 14 residues. V shed 3 bases and J shed 3 bases, with 13 bases lying between them. CDR3: CSVDRGSKTDTQYF. Partial CDR3 DNA: TGCAGCGTTGACCGGGGGTCGAAAACAGATACG.